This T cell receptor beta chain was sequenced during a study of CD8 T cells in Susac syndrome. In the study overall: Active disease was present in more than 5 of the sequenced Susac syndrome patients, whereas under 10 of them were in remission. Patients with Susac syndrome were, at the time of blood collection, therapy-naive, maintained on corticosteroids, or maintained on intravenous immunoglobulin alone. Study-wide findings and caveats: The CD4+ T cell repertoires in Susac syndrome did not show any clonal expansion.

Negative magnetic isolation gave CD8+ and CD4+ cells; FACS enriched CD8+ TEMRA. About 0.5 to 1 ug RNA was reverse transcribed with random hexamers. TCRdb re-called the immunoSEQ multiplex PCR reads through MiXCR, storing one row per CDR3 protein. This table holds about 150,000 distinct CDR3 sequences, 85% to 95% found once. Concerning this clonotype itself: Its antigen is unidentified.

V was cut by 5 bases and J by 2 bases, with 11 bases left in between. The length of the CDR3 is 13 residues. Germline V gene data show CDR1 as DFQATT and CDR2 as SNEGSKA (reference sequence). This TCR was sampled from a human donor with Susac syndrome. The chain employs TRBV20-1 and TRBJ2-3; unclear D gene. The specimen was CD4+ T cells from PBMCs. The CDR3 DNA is TGCAGTGCTTTACAGAAACCCACAGATACGCAGTATTTT. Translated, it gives CSALQKPTDTQYF.